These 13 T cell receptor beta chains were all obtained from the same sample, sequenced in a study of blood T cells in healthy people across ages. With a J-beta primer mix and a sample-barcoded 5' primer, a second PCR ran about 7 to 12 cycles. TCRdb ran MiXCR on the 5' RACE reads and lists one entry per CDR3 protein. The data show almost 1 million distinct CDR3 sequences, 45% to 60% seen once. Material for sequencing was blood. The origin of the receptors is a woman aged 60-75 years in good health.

The CDR3 nucleotides are TGCAGTGCTGTAAACAGGGGAAGGACCTCCTACGAGCAGTACTTC. Translated: CSAVNRGRTSYEQYF. This chain uses TRBV20-1 with TRBJ2-7; 7 bases agree with TRBD1. CDR1 is DFQATT and CDR2 is SNEGSKA in the germline V gene (reference sequence). This CDR3 has 15 residues. The trim removed 5 bases at V and 0 bases at J, leaving 10 bases unmatched.

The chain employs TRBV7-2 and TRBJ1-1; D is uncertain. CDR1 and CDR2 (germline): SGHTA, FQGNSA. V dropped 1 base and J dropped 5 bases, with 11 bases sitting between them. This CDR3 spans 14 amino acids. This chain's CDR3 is CASSLGHVGTEAFF. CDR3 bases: TGTGCCAGCAGCTTAGGGCATGTTGGGACTGAAGCTTTCTTT.

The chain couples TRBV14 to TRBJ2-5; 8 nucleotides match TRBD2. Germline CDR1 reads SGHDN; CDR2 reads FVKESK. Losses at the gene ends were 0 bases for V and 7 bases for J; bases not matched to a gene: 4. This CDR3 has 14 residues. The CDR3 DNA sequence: TGTGCCAGCAGCCAAGAACTAGCGGAAGGGACCCAGTACTTC. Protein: CASSQELAEGTQYF.

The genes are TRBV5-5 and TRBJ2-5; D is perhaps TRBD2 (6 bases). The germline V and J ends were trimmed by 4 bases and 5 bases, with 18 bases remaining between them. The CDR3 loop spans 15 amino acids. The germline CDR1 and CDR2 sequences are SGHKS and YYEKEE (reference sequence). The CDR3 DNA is TGTGCCAGCAGCCGGGAGATTACTAGTCGGGAGACCCAGTACTTC. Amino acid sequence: CASSREITSRETQYF. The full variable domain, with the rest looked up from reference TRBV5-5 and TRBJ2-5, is DAGVTQSPTHLIKTRGQQVTLRCSPISGHKSVSWYQQVLGQGPQFIFQYYEKEERGRGNFPDRFSARQFPNYSSELNVNALLLGDSALYLCASSREITSRETQYFGPGTRLLVL.

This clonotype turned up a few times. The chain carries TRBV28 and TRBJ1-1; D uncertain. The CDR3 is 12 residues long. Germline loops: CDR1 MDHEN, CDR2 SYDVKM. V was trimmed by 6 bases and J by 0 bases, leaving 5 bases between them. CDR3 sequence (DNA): TGTGCCAGCAGGGACCTGAACACTGAAGCTTTCTTT. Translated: CASRDLNTEAFF.

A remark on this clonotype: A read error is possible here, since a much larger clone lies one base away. As DNA, the CDR3 is TGCAGCGGTCTGGGAGGGAACTACGGGCAGTACTTC. Its translation is CSGLGGNYGQYF. J is TRBJ2-5 and V is TRBV29-1, with 7 bases matching TRBD2. CDR1 is SQVTM and CDR2 is ANQGSEA in the germline V gene. The CDR3 runs to 12 residues. After removal of 7 bases from V and 11 bases from J, the junction contained 13 bases not matched to a gene.

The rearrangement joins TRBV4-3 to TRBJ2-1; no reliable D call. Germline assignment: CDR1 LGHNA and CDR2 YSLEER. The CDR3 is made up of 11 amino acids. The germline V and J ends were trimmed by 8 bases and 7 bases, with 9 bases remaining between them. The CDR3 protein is CASAHANEQFF. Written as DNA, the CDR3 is TGCGCCAGCGCCCACGCTAATGAGCAGTTCTTC.

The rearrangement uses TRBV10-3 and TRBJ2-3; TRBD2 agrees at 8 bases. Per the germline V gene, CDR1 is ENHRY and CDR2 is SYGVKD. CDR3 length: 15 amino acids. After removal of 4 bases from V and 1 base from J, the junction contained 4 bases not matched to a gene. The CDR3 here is CAISVQAGGTDTQYF. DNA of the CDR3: TGTGCCATCAGTGTGCAAGCGGGGGGCACAGATACGCAGTATTTT.

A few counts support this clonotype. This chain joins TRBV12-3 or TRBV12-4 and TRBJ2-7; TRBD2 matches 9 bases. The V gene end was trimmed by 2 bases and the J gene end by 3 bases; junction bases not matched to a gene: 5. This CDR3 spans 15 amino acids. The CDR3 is CASSLNPLAGYEQYF. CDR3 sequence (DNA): TGTGCCAGCAGTTTAAATCCACTAGCGGGCTACGAGCAGTACTTC.

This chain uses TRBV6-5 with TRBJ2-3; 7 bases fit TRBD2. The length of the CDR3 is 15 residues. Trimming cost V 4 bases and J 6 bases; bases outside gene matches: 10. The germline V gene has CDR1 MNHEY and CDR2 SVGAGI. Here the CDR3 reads CASSFGGGDLDTQYF. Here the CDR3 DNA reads TGTGCCAGCAGTTTTGGGGGGGGGGATCTGGATACGCAGTATTTT.

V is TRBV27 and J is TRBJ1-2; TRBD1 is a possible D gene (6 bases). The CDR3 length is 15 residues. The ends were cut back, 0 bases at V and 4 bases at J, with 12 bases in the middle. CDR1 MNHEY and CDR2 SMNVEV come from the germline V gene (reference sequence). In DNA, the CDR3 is TGTGCCAGCAGTTTATCGGGGGGCGAGCCCTATGGCTACACCTTC. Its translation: CASSLSGGEPYGYTF.

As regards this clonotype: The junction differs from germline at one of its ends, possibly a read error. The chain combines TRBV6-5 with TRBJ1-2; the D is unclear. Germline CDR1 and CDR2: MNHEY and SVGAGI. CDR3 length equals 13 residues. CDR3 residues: CTSSQEGRYGYTF. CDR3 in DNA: TGTACCAGCAGTCAAGAGGGCCGCTATGGCTACACCTTC.

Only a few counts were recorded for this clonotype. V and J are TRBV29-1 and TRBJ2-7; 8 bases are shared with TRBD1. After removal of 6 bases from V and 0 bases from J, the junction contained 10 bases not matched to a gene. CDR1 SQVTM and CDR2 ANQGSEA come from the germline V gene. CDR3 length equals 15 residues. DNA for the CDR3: TGCAGCGTCGTTACCTCTGGGACAGGCTCCTACGAGCAGTACTTC. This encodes CSVVTSGTGSYEQYF.